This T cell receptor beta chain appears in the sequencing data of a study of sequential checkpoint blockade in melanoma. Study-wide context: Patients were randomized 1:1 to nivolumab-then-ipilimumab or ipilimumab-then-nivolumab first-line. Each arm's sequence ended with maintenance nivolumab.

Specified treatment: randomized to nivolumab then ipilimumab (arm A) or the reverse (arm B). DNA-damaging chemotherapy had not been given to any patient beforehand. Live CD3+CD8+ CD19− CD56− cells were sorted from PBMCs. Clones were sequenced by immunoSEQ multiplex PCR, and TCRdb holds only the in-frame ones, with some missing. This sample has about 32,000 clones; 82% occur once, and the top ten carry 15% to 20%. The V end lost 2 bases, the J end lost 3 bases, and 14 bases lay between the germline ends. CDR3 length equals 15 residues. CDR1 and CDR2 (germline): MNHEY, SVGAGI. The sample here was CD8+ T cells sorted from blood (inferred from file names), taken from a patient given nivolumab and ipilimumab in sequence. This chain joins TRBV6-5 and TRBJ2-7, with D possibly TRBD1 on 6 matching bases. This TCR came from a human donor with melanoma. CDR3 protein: CASSYGGQGSYEQYF. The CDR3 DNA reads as TGTGCCAGCAGTTACGGTGGGCAGGGGAGCTACGAGCAGTACTTC.